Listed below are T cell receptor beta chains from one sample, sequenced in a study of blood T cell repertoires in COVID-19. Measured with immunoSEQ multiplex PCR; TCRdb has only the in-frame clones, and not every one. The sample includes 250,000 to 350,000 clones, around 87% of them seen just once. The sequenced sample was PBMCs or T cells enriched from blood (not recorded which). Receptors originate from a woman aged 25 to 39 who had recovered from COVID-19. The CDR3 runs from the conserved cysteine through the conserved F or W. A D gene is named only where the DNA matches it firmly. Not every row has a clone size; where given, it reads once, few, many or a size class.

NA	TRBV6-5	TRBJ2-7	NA	TGTGCCAGCAGTTACTGGTCGAGTGATATCTCCTACGAGCAGTACTTC	CASSYWSSDISYEQYF
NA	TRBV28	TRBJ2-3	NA	TGTGCCAGCAGTTTATCGGCGGGAACAGATACGCAGTATTTT	CASSLSAGTDTQYF
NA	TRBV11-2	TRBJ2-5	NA	TGTGCCAGCAGCTCCGCCCGGGGGATGACAGAGACCCAGTACTTC	CASSSARGMTETQYF
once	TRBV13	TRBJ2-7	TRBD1	TGTGCCAGCAGCTCCGGGACAGGGTTCTCCTACGAGCAGTACTTC	CASSSGTGFSYEQYF
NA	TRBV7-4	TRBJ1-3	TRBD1	TGTGCCAGCAGCGATGGCGGGACAGGGGGTCGGTCTGGAAACACCATATATTTT	CASSDGGTGGRSGNTIYF
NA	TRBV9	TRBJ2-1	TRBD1	TGTGCCAGCAGCGCAAAATCAGGGGGCTCCTACAATGAGCAGTTCTTC	CASSAKSGGSYNEQFF
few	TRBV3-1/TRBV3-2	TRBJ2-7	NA	TGTGCCAGCAGCCCCGGTACCCTCTACGAGCAGTACTTC	CASSPGTLYEQYF
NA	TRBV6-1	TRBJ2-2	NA	TGTGCCAGCAGTGACGAGGTAACCGGGGAGCTGTTTTTT	CASSDEVTGELFF
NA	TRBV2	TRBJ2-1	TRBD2	TGTGCCAGCAGTTTCGGCGGGACTAAGAATGAGCAGTTCTTC	CASSFGGTKNEQFF
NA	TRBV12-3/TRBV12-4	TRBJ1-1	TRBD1	TGTGCCAGCAGTGCTACAGGGGGCACTGAAGCTTTCTTT	CASSATGGTEAFF
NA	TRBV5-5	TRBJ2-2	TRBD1	TGTGCCAGCAGCTTCACAGGGGGCCCCGGGGAGCTGTTTTTT	CASSFTGGPGELFF
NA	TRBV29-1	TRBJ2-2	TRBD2	TGCAGCGTAGGCCGTAGCGGGGGGAACACCGGGGAGCTGTTTTTT	CSVGRSGGNTGELFF
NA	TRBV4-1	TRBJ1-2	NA	TGCGCCAGCAGCCAAGGACCCCTCGGGATGGATTCTAACTATGGCTACACCTTC	CASSQGPLGMDSNYGYTF
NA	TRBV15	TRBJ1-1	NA	TGTGCCACCAGCATCCAATGGGAGTTGAACACTGAAGCTTTCTTT	CATSIQWELNTEAFF
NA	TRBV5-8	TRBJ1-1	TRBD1	TGTGCCAGCAGCGGGGACAGGGGGAACACTGAAGCTTTCTTT	CASSGDRGNTEAFF
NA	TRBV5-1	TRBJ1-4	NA	TGCGCCAGCAGCCTGACCCCGACCCGGGGTGAAAAACTGTTTTTT	CASSLTPTRGEKLFF
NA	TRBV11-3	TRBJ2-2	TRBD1	TGTGCCAGCAGCCGCACAGGGGGCGCGGTATCCGGGGAGCTGTTTTTT	CASSRTGGAVSGELFF
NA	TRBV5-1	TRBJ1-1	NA	TGCGCCAGCAGCTGGGGCAGTCAGGGTGGATACAATGAAGCTTTCTTT	CASSWGSQGGYNEAFF
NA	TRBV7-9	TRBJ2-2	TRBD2	TGTGCCACCCCCCAGCGGGAGACCCGGGACACTAACACCGGGGAGCTGTTTTTT	CATPQRETRDTNTGELFF
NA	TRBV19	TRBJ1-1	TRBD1	TGTGCCAGTAGTATGGAGCAGGGGGCTTTATATGAAGCTTTCTTT	CASSMEQGALYEAFF
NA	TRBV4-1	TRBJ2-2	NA	TGCGCCAGCAGCCCTGGTACCAGCGGGGAGCTGTTTTTT	CASSPGTSGELFF
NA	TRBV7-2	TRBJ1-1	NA	TGTGCCAGCAGCCCGACAGAGAACACTGAAGCTTTCTTT	CASSPTENTEAFF
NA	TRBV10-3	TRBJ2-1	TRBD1	TGTGCCATCAGTGAGACGACAGGGGGCATTAACTCCTACAATGAGCAGTTCTTC	CAISETTGGINSYNEQFF
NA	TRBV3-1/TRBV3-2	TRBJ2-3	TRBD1	TGTGCCAGCAGCCCCGGGACAGGATACACAGATACGCAGTATTTT	CASSPGTGYTDTQYF
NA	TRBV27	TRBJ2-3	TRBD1	TGTGCCAGCAGTTTATATTCGGGACAGGTTTCGGGCACAGATACGCAGTATTTT	CASSLYSGQVSGTDTQYF
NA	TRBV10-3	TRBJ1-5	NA	TGTGCCATCAGTGAGTCGGGACATCGGGGGCCCCAGCATTTT	CAISESGHRGPQHF
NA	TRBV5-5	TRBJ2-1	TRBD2	TGTGCCAGCAGCGTTTCCGGGACTAGCGGGGGCATCAATGAGCAGTTCTTC	CASSVSGTSGGINEQFF
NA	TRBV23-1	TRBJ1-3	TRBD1	TGCGCCAGCACGATGGGACAGGGCCTTGGAAACACCATATATTTT	CASTMGQGLGNTIYF
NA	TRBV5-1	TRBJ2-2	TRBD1	TGCGCCAGCAGCTCGACAGGGACGAACACCGGGGAGCTGTTTTTT	CASSSTGTNTGELFF
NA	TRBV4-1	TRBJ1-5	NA	TGCGCCAGCAGCCAATGGGCAACCCCGGGGAACAATCAGCCCCAGCATTTT	CASSQWATPGNNQPQHF
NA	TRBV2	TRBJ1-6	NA	TGTGCCAGCAGTGATCGGGTCTATAATTCACCCCTCCACTTT	CASSDRVYNSPLHF
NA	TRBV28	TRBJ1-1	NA	TGTGCCAGCAGTCCCCAGTGGACGAGTAGGGGCACGAACACTGAAGCTTTCTTT	CASSPQWTSRGTNTEAFF
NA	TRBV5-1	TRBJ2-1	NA	TGCGCCAGCAGCTCCCGGGGAAGCGGGAATGAGCAGTTCTTC	CASSSRGSGNEQFF
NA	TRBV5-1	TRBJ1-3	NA	TGCGCCAGCAGCGAGCTTGGGGGGACCACTGGAAACACCATATATTTT	CASSELGGTTGNTIYF
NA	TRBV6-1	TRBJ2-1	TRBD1	TGTGCCAGCAGTGAAGCCAGGGGGTGGGTCAGGGACAATGAGCAGTTCTTC	CASSEARGWVRDNEQFF
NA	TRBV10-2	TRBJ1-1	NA	TGCGCCAGCAGTGATGAGCAGGGGTCCACTGAAGCTTTCTTT	CASSDEQGSTEAFF
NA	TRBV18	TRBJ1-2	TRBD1	TGTGCCAGCTCACCTCTCGACAGGGGTGAAAGCTATGGCTACACCTTC	CASSPLDRGESYGYTF
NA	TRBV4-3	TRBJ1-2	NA	TGCGCCAGAAAATCCGGGGTCCACCCGAAACTTAACTATGGCTACACCTTC	CARKSGVHPKLNYGYTF
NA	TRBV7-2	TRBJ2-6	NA	TGTGCCAGCAGCCGCGACAGCTCTGGGGCCAACGTCCTGACTTTC	CASSRDSSGANVLTF
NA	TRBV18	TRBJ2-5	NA	TGTGCCAGCTTTGTAAGTGCAGGGGAGACCCAGTACTTC	CASFVSAGETQYF
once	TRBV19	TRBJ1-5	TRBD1	TGTGCCAGTAGTAACTGGGACAGGGTGAGGGGGCAGCCCCAGCATTTT	CASSNWDRVRGQPQHF
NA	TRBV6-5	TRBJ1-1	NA	TGTGCCAGCAGCCAACAGGCCTTGAACACTGAAGCTTTCTTT	CASSQQALNTEAFF
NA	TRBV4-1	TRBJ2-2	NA	TGCGCCAGCAGCCCATCGGACAGTTACACCGGGGAGCTGTTTTTT	CASSPSDSYTGELFF
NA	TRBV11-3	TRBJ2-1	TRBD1	TGTGCCAGCAGCTTCCGGGGGACAGGGGATCCCCAGTTCTTC	CASSFRGTGDPQFF
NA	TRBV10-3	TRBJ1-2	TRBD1	TGTGCCATCAGTAAGGGACAGGGTCATGGCTACACCTTC	CAISKGQGHGYTF
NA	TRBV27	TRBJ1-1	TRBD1	TGTGCCAGCAGGTGGACAGGGGGAAACACTGAAGCTTTCTTT	CASRWTGGNTEAFF
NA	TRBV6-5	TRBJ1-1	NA	TGTGCCAGCAGTTACTCCCCGAGGGGGAGTGGCACTGAAGCTTTCTTT	CASSYSPRGSGTEAFF
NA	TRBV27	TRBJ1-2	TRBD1	TGTGCCAGCAGTTTATCGACAGGGGCCTATGGCTACACCTTC	CASSLSTGAYGYTF
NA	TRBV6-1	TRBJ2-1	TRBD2	TGTGCCAGCAGTGTTCTCCCCTCTGGCGGGGGGGCCCATGAGCAGTTCTTC	CASSVLPSGGGAHEQFF